Here is one T cell receptor (beta chain) with its context. Sequencing used immunoSEQ multiplex PCR; TCRdb keeps in-frame clones, though not all of them. Here the sample spans around 150,000 clones, approximately 90% being singletons. These data originate in a study of T cell responses to AZD1222 COVID-19 vaccine. Trimming took 8 bases from V and 1 from J, leaving 19 bases between them. The germline V gene encodes CDR1 MGHDK and CDR2 SYGVNS. The CDR3 totals 16 residues. The rearrangement uses TRBV25-1 and TRBJ2-3; D remains unclear. The receptor's source is an adult in good health. The input for sequencing was peripheral blood, taken on day 0 of AZD1222 vaccination. DNA of the CDR3: TGTGCCAGCTCCAACCCCGGTGGGCCGGGCACAGATACGCAGTATTTT. Translated: CASSNPGGPGTDTQYF.